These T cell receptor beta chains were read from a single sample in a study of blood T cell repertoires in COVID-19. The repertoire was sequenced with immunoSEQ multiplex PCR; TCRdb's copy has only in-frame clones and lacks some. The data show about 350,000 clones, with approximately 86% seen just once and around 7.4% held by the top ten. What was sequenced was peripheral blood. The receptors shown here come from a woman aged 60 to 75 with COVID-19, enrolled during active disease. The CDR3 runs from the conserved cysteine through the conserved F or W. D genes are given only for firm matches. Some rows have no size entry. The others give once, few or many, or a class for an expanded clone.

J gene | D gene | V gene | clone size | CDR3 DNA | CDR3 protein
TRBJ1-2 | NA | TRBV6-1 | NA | TGTGCCAGCAGTGATCCAGGAAATTATAATGGCTACACCTTC | CASSDPGNYNGYTF
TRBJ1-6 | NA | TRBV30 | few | TGTGCCTGGAGTGTTCAGGGGAGTTCACCCCTCCACTTT | CAWSVQGSSPLHF
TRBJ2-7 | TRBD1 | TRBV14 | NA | TGTGCCAGCAGCCCCTCTCCCGGGACAGGGCCCTACGAGCAGTACTTC | CASSPSPGTGPYEQYF
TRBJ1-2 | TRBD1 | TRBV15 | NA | TGTGCCACCAGCAGTACGGAGACAGGGACGATCGGCTACACCTTC | CATSSTETGTIGYTF
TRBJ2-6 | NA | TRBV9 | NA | TGTGCCAGCAGCCTATACCGGGACACTACACAGTCTGGGGCCAACGTCCTGACTTTC | CASSLYRDTTQSGANVLTF
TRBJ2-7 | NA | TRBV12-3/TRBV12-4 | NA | TGTGCCAGCAGTTCAGAAGTCCACGAGCAGTACTTC | CASSSEVHEQYF
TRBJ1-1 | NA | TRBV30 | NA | TGTGCCTGGAGTAGGGCCATCGACTGGGGGGTGGAGAGGACTGAAGCTTTCTTT | CAWSRAIDWGVERTEAFF
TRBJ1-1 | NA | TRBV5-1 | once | TGCGCCAGCAGCTTGGCCGAGGAAGCTTTCTTT | CASSLAEEAFF
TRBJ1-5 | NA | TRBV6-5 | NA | TGTGCCAGCAGCTCCCCCAGGGATACCCATCAGCCCCAGCATTTT | CASSSPRDTHQPQHF
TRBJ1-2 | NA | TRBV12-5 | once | TGTGCTAGTGGTTGGGGCGGGGGTGGGCGGGGTTGGGACTATGGCTACACCTTC | CASGWGGGGRGWDYGYTF
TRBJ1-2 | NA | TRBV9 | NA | TGTGCCAGCAGCGTAGGAGGGGGAATTAGTCATGGCTACACCTTC | CASSVGGGISHGYTF
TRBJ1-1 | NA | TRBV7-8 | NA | TGTGCCAGCAGCTTCAACGGGGAGGGGCTGAACACTGAAGCTTTCTTT | CASSFNGEGLNTEAFF
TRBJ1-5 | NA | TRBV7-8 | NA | TGTGCCAGCAGCCCGGTACAGGGCAATCAGCCCCAGCATTTT | CASSPVQGNQPQHF
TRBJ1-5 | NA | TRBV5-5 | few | TGTGCCAGCAGCTTGTTTGGGCAGGTCAATCAGCCCCAGCATTTT | CASSLFGQVNQPQHF
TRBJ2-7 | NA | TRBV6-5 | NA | TGTGCCAGCAGGGAGGGATTCTACGAGCAGTACTTC | CASREGFYEQYF
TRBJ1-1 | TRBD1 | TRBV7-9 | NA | TGTGCCAGCAGCGCCGAAGGACAGGGGGCCCCTGAAGCTTTCTTT | CASSAEGQGAPEAFF
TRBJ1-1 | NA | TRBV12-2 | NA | TGTGCAAGTCGATCTGGGAGGGGAGGACTGAACACTGAAGCTTTCTTT | CASRSGRGGLNTEAFF
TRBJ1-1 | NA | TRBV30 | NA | TGTGCCTGGAGTCCCCGGACTGAAGCTTTCTTT | CAWSPRTEAFF
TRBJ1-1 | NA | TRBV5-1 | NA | TGCGCCAGCAGCTTGATGGGGATCAGCGGCCGGACTGAAGCTTTCTTT | CASSLMGISGRTEAFF
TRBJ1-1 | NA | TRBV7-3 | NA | TGTGCCAGCAGACAAGACAGTTCACTTGAAGCTTTCTTT | CASRQDSSLEAFF
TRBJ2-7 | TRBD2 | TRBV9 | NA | TGTGCCAGCAGCACGCTTGGACTAGCGGGGTACGAGCAGTACTTC | CASSTLGLAGYEQYF
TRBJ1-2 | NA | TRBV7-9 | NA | TGTGCCAGCAGCTTAGCGGCGGCAGGGCCGTTTTATGGCTACACCTTC | CASSLAAAGPFYGYTF
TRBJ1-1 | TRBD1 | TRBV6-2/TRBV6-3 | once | TGTGCCAGCAGTTACGTATTGGGACAGGGGAGGAGGGCTGAAGCTTTCTTT | CASSYVLGQGRRAEAFF
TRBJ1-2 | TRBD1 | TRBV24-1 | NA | TGTGCCCCCCGTTGGGACAGGGGTAAGGACTATGGCTACACCTTC | CAPRWDRGKDYGYTF
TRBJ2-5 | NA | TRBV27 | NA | TGTGCCAGCAGCCCCTACCTACGGGAGACCCAGTACTTC | CASSPYLRETQYF
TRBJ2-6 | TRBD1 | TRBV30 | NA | TGTGCCTGGAGCGGGACAGTATACGGTGGGGCCAACGTCCTGACTTTC | CAWSGTVYGGANVLTF
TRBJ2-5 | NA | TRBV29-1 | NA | TGCAGCGTTGAGAGGACAGCGGAGACCCAGTACTTC | CSVERTAETQYF
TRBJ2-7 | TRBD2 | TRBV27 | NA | TGTGCCAGCAGTTCCCTCTCTAGCGGGGGACCCTACGAGCAGTACTTC | CASSSLSSGGPYEQYF
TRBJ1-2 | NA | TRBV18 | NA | TGTGCCAGCTCACCACCTCCGGGACTCAATAACTATGGCTACACCTTC | CASSPPPGLNNYGYTF
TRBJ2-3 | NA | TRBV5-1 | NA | TGCGCCAGCAGCTTGGGGGCGGGGACGACAGATACGCAGTATTTT | CASSLGAGTTDTQYF
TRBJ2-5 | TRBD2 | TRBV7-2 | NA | TGTGCCAGCAGCTCATCTAGCGGGGGTCCCGGTTTAGAGACCCAGTACTTC | CASSSSSGGPGLETQYF
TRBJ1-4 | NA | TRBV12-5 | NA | TGTGCTAGTGGTCTCCCGGCGGGGGGGACTGATGAAAAACTGTTTTTT | CASGLPAGGTDEKLFF
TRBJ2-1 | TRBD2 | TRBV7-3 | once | TGTGCCAGCAGCTTCTCCCTAGCGGGAAACAATGAGCAGTTCTTC | CASSFSLAGNNEQFF
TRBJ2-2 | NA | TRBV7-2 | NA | TGTGCCAGCAGCTGGAGGGGTCCCGGAGCCGGGGAGCTGTTTTTT | CASSWRGPGAGELFF
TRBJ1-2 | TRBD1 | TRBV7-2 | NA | TGTGCCAGCAGCCAGCGGGACAGGGGTGGGATCTATGGCTACACCTTC | CASSQRDRGGIYGYTF
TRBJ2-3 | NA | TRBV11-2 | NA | TGTGCCAGCAGTCGAACCAGGAACACAGATACGCAGTATTTT | CASSRTRNTDTQYF
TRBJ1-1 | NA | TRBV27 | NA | TGTGCCAGCAGTTTCTGGCCCGGGAAAACTGAAGCTTTCTTT | CASSFWPGKTEAFF
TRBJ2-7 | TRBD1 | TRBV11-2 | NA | TGTGCCAGCAGCCGACCGGGACAGCCCCGTGACCACTTC | CASSRPGQPRDHF
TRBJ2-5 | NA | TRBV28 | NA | TGTGCCAGCAGTTCCCATGGTGGGGGGGCCCGGGAGACCCAGTACTTC | CASSSHGGGARETQYF
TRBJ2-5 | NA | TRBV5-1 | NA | TGCGCCAGCAGGGGTTGGGAGGAGACCCAGTACTTC | CASRGWEETQYF
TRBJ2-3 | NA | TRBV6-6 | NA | TGTGCCAGCAGCGCGGACAGTCCACCCAGCACAGATACGCAGTATTTT | CASSADSPPSTDTQYF
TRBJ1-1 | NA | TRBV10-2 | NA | TGCGCCAGCTCGTTACAGGGGAACACTGAAGCTTTCTTT | CASSLQGNTEAFF
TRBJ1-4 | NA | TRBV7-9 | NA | TGTGCCAGCAGCTTAGTTTTAAATGAAAAACTGTTTTTT | CASSLVLNEKLFF
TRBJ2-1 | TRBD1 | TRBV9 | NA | TGTGCCAGCAGCGTAGCGGACAGGGGGCGGTTCAATGAGCAGTTCTTC | CASSVADRGRFNEQFF
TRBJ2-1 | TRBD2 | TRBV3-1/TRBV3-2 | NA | TGTGCCAGCAGCCAAGCTTTCGGCGGGGGGGTTGGTCAGTTCTTC | CASSQAFGGGVGQFF
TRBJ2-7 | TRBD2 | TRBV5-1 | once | TGCGCCAGCAGCTCTGGACTAGCGGCGACTTCCTACGAGCAGTACTTC | CASSSGLAATSYEQYF
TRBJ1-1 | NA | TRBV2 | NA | TGTGCCAGCAGTGAAGATTTAACTGAAGCTTTCTTT | CASSEDLTEAFF
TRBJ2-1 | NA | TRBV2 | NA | TGTCGCACCTACGGGAGTGACTCCGGGGATGAGCAGTTCTTC | CRTYGSDSGDEQFF
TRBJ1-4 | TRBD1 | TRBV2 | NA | TGTGCCAGCAGTGGGGGGACAGCGAATGAAAAACTGTTTTTT | CASSGGTANEKLFF
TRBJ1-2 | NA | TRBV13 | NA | TGTGCCAGCAGCCTCGATAGAGATTATGGCTACACCTTC | CASSLDRDYGYTF
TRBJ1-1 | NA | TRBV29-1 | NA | TGCAGCGTGGCCAACACTGAAGCTTTCTTT | CSVANTEAFF
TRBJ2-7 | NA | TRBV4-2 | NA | TGTGCCAGCAGCCAAGATCTTAGGCACAGGTTGGTGGGATTC | CASSQDLRHRLVGF
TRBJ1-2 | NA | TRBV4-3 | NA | TGCGCCAGCAGCCAAGCCGAGGGGGTGGATAACTATGGCTACACCTTC | CASSQAEGVDNYGYTF
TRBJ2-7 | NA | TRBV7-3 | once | TGTGCCAGCAGCTTAGGAGCGAATAGCGAGCAGTACTTC | CASSLGANSEQYF
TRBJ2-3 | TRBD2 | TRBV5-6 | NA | TGTGCCAGCAGCCCACTAGCGGGGGACACAGATACGCAGTATTTT | CASSPLAGDTDTQYF
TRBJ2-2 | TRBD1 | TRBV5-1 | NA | TGCGCCAGCAGCTCGTCCGGGACAGGGGAGGCCGGGGAGCTGTTTTTT | CASSSSGTGEAGELFF
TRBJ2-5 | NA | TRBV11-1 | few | TGTGCCAGCAGCTTAGGTTCGGAGGCGACCCAGTACTTC | CASSLGSEATQYF
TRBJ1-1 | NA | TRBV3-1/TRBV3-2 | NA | TGTGCCAGCAGCCCCAACTCGGGGGGGAACACTGAAGCTTTCTTT | CASSPNSGGNTEAFF
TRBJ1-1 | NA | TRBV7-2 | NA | TGTGCCAGCAGCTTAGTTGGTCGAGCTGAAGCTTTCTTT | CASSLVGRAEAFF